What follows are 21 T cell receptor beta chains derived from one specimen sequenced in a study of tumor-infiltrating lymphocytes in primary liver carcinoma (dated by TCRdb to about 2017). TCRdb lists the instrument as Illumina HiSeq 2500. Starting from 450 to 500 ng total RNA, TCRbeta-specific cDNA was produced by reverse transcription with a constant-region primer and ProtoScript II reverse transcriptase. The TCRbeta libraries were prepared through three rounds of nested multiplex PCR following a slightly modified ARM-PCR procedure. The first two PCR rounds used multiplex TRBV1-TRBV30 forward primers with a Cbeta reverse primer, each for roughly 11 cycles. TCRdb took the public reads, trimmed them with fastp at Q25, ran MiXCR for clone calling and kept in-frame beta chains. Merged by CDR3 protein, the rows form single entries marked with the most common genes and DNA. A total of fewer than 350,000 distinct CDR3 sequences appear in this sample, less than 65% of them only once. The top ten clonotypes cover 6.5% of the sample.

TRIzol reagent was used to extract blood RNA from unsorted whole blood, while the DNeasy Blood & Tissue kit provided the germline DNA. Sequenced sample: peripheral blood. Receptor source: a man in his forties with primary liver carcinoma and hepatitis B virus infection.

A word on this clonotype: A much larger clone differs from this one at a single base, so this may be a read error. The chain employs TRBV6-5 and TRBJ2-3, with TRBD1 as a possible D gene (5 bases). This CDR3 spans 15 amino acids. Per the germline V gene, CDR1 is MNHEY and CDR2 is SVGAGI. V lost 5 bases and J 3 bases, leaving 15 bases between the germline ends. The CDR3 bases are TGTGCCAGCAGTAGGGGTAGAGCTAGGACAGATACGCAGTATTTT. It specifies CASSRGRARTDTQYF.

Concerning this clonotype: This clone may be a read error of a much larger clone one base away. Given the absence of the conserved phenylalanine or tryptophan at the CDR3 end, a read error is likely. This chain connects TRBV10-2 to TRBJ2-1, with TRBD2 matching over 9 bases. This CDR3 is 14 amino acids long. Germline V gene sequence: CDR1 WSHSY, CDR2 SAAADI. Unmatched junction bases numbered 4, after V lost 5 bases and J lost 5 bases. The CDR3 coding sequence is TGCGCCAGCAGTACAGCGGGAGGTGACAATGAGCAGTTCTCC. Protein: CASSTAGGDNEQFS.

This clonotype was recorded at least ten times. The V call is TRBV10-3, the J call TRBJ2-3; 7 bases fit TRBD2. This CDR3 comprises 14 residues. The V and J ends lost 4 bases and 4 bases, in that order; junction bases with no gene match: 5. CDR1 and CDR2 (germline): ENHRY, SYGVKD. CDR3 sequence: CAISGAGVSDTQYF. DNA for the CDR3: TGTGCCATCAGTGGGGCGGGAGTATCAGATACGCAGTATTTT.

To note about this clonotype: A read error is possible here, since a much larger clone lies one base away. The CDR3 sequence is CASSQTNQGASGNTIYF. As DNA, the CDR3 is TGCGCCAGCAGCCAAACTAACCAGGGGGCCAGTGGAAACACCATATATTTT. The chain couples TRBV4-3 to TRBJ1-3, with 8 bases aligning to TRBD1. This CDR3 region has 17 residues. From germline, CDR1 is LGHNA and CDR2 YSLEER. Trimming took 2 bases from V and 3 from J; bases not matched to a gene: 9.

This clonotype occurred a few times. A much larger clone sits a single nucleotide away, making a read error possible. The rearrangement uses TRBV29-1 and TRBJ1-5; D is perhaps TRBD1 (5 bases). Trimming stripped 6 bases from V and 6 bases from J, with 12 bases between. Germline values: CDR1 SQVTM, CDR2 ANQGSEA. This CDR3 contains 12 residues. CDR3 sequence reads: CSVWDSGQPQHF. The CDR3 DNA reads TGCAGCGTCTGGGACTCGGGTCAGCCCCAGCATTTT.

This clonotype was detected ten times or more. The genes are TRBV6-6 and TRBJ1-2; the D is unclear. Trimming removed 2 bases at V and 3 bases at J, with 10 bases between. The CDR3 loop spans 14 amino acids. Germline V gene lookup returns CDR1 MNHNY and CDR2 SVGAGI (reference sequence). The CDR3 sequence: CASSYGQRDYGYTF. In DNA, the CDR3 is TGTGCCAGCAGTTACGGGCAGCGGGACTATGGCTACACCTTC.

With regard to this clonotype: The junction does not match germline at one end; this may be a read error. V and J are TRBV12-3 or TRBV12-4 and TRBJ2-2; the D gene is possibly TRBD1 (6 bases). This CDR3 is 16 amino acids long. The CDR3 bases are TGTGCCAGCGGTTTTATGCCAACAGGGCCCACCGGTGAGCTGTTTTTT. Amino acid sequence: CASGFMPTGPTGELFF.

This clonotype has a count of ten or more. At one end the junction does not follow the germline gene, possibly because of a read error. The rearrangement joins TRBV6-1 to TRBJ2-3, with D perhaps TRBD1 or TRBD2 (5 bases each). The CDR3 extends over 14 amino acids. Germline assignment: CDR1 MNHNS and CDR2 SASEGT. CDR3 in DNA: TGCGTCAGCCAAGAGGGGTGGAGCACAGATACGCAGTATTTT. Its protein product is CVSQEGWSTDTQYF.

This clonotype occurred many times. CDR3 protein: CASSLRTSESSYNEQFF. The CDR3 DNA follows: TGTGCCAGCAGCTTAAGGACTAGCGAGAGCTCCTACAATGAGCAGTTCTTC. The chain joins TRBV7-3 to TRBJ2-1; 9 bases fit TRBD2. Unmatched junction bases numbered 4, after V lost 1 base and J lost 0 bases. The CDR3 totals 17 residues. Germline V gives CDR1 SGHTA, CDR2 FQGTGA. Based on the CDR3 plus reference TRBV7-3 and TRBJ2-1, the full variable domain is GAGVSQTPSNKVTEKGKYVELRCDPISGHTALYWYRQSLGQGPEFLIYFQGTGAADDSGLPNDRFFAVRPEGSVSTLKIQRTERGDSAVYLCASSLRTSESSYNEQFFGPGTRLTVL.

The chain is built from TRBV11-2 and TRBJ2-5; possibly TRBD1 for D (6 bases). This CDR3 comprises 15 residues. From germline, CDR1 is SGHAT and CDR2 FQNNGV. Trimming cost V 3 bases and J 11 bases, with 22 bases left between them. The CDR3 reads CASSFEFQGTGTQYF. The CDR3 region has the DNA TGTGCCAGCAGCTTTGAATTCCAGGGTACCGGGACACAGTACTTC.

Points on this clonotype: The junction departs from the called germline gene at one end, perhaps through a read error. The chain employs TRBV11-2 and TRBJ2-7; 7 positions agree with TRBD1. The CDR3 spans 15 residues. Germline V gives CDR1 SGHAT, CDR2 FQNNGV. The CDR3 is CASGLNPGQSYEQYF. The CDR3 DNA is TGTGCCAGTGGCCTAAATCCGGGACAGTCCTATGAGCAGTACTTC.

A word on this clonotype: Sequence at one end of the junction differs from germline and may be a read error. This sequence joins TRBV11-2 and TRBJ2-1; 7 bases are a match to TRBD2. CDR1 and CDR2 (germline): SGHAT, FQNNGV. The CDR3 is 14 residues long. The CDR3 here is CASSPGRIDNVQFF. DNA of the CDR3: TGTGCCAGCAGCCCCGGGAGGATAGACAATGTGCAGTTCTTC. Using reference TRBV11-2 and TRBJ2-1 for the parts outside the CDR3, the full variable domain is EAGVAQSPRYKIIEKRQSVAFWCNPISGHATLYWYQQILGQGPKLLIQFQNNGVVDDSQLPKDRFSAERLKGVDSTLKIQPAKLEDSAVYLCASSPGRIDNVQFFGPGTRLTVL.

The chain joins TRBV5-4 to TRBJ2-3; perhaps TRBD2 as D (5 bases). Trimming left V 0 bases short and J 4 bases short, with 24 bases between. The length of the CDR3 is 19 residues. The germline CDR1 and CDR2 sequences are SGHNT and YYREEE (reference sequence). CDR3 DNA sequence: TGTGCCAGCAGCTTGGCCGGCGGCAGCCGCCTAGGACTGGCAGATACGCAGTATTTT. Residues: CASSLAGGSRLGLADTQYF.

The rearrangement uses TRBV7-9 and TRBJ2-3; TRBD2 matches 10 bases. Losses at the gene ends were 1 base for V and 2 bases for J; bases not matched to a gene: 6. The germline V gene encodes CDR1 SEHNR and CDR2 FQNEAQ (reference sequence). This CDR3 comprises 17 residues. For the CDR3, the DNA is TGTGCCAGCAGCTTAGTCCGACTAGCGGGCAACACAGATACGCAGTATTTT. This codes for CASSLVRLAGNTDTQYF.

The table lists this clonotype with a few counts. J is TRBJ2-6 and V is TRBV6-1; D is perhaps TRBD1 (6 bases). Germline CDR1 is MNHNS and CDR2 is SASEGT. The CDR3 extends over 19 amino acids. Between the trimmed V and J ends, which lost 6 bases and 0 bases, there was a span of 21 bases. The CDR3 loop reads CASRAFQGRGRSGANVLTF. Written as DNA, the CDR3 is TGTGCCAGCAGGGCCTTTCAGGGCAGGGGCCGCTCTGGGGCCAACGTCCTGACTTTC.

Note on this clonotype: A read error may produce the germline difference seen at one junction end. CDR3 protein: CASSRGLARSYNGQFF. The CDR3 nucleotides read TGTGCCAGCAGCAGGGGACTAGCGAGATCCTACAATGGGCAGTTCTTC. The J gene is TRBJ2-1, the V gene TRBV11-2; 10 positions agree with TRBD2. Germline CDR1 is SGHAT and CDR2 is FQNNGV. CDR3 size: 16 residues.

Comment on this clonotype: A much larger clone lies one base from this, so it may be a read error. The rearrangement joins TRBV29-1 to TRBJ1-2; weak D call: TRBD1 (5 bases). There are 13 residues in the CDR3. Germline assignment: CDR1 SQVTM and CDR2 ANQGSEA. The CDR3: CSAEDGDDYGYTF. The CDR3 bases are TGCAGCGCTGAAGATGGGGACGACTATGGCTACACCTTC.

The J gene is TRBJ2-5, the V gene TRBV10-3, with D maybe TRBD2 (6 bases). Trimming left V 0 bases short and J 9 bases short, with 17 bases between. Germline assignment: CDR1 ENHRY and CDR2 SYGVKD. CDR3 length equals 15 residues. The CDR3 DNA reads TGTGCCATCAGTGAGTCAGAAGGCCCCGGGGAGGCCCAGTACTTC. Protein product: CAISESEGPGEAQYF.

The V call is TRBV10-1, the J call TRBJ2-7, with D maybe TRBD1 (6 bases). From germline, CDR1 is WNHNN and CDR2 SYGVQD (reference sequence). The length of the CDR3 is 13 residues. V was clipped by 4 bases and J by 9 bases, with 16 bases between them. The CDR3 nucleotides are TGCGCCAGCAGTGTACAGGGTTCGGACATGCAGTACTTC. Translating gives CASSVQGSDMQYF.

A word on this clonotype: This may be a read error, as it is one base from a much larger clone. The rearrangement uses TRBV5-6 and TRBJ2-7, with a tentative D call TRBD2 (5 bases). V dropped 4 bases and J dropped 2 bases, with 16 bases sitting between them. Germline lookup yields CDR1 SGHDT and CDR2 YYEEEE. There are 15 residues in the CDR3. CDR3 region: CASSLEGVRAYEQYF. CDR3 sequence (DNA): TGTGCCAGCAGCCTGGAAGGCGTGAGGGCCTACGAGCAGTACTTC.

A note on this clonotype: One base away lies a much larger clone, so this may be a sequencing read error. The gene calls are TRBV6-1 and TRBJ2-7, with D perhaps matching TRBD1 (6 bases). This CDR3 region has 14 residues. Germline V gene sequence: CDR1 MNHNS, CDR2 SASEGT. The CDR3 loop reads CVSSDSGTPNEQYF. The CDR3 DNA follows: TGTGTCAGCAGTGACTCAGGGACACCTAACGAGCAGTACTTC.